This passage covers 7 T cell receptor beta chains from one sample sequenced in a study of T cells in Graves' hyperthyroidism and ophthalmopathy. Using RNA transcripts as the source, TCR beta CDR3 regions were amplified. The primer set for the first-round RT-PCR of the TCR CDR3 was HTBI. TCRdb redid the calling of the multiplex PCR reads with MiXCR, one entry per CDR3 protein. Of roughly 700,000 distinct CDR3 sequences listed, around 15% are singletons. The specimen sequenced was blood. Receptors originate from a man aged 50 or older with Graves' hyperthyroidism.

The V gene is TRBV7-9, the J gene TRBJ1-3; tentative D call: TRBD1 (5 bases). This CDR3 has 15 amino acids. V was clipped by 5 bases and J by 3 bases, with 14 bases between them. Germline V gene data show CDR1 as SEHNR and CDR2 as FQNEAQ (reference sequence). The CDR3 nucleotides read TGTGCCAGCAGCCATCGCAGGGACGGTGGAAACACCATATATTTT. This gives the protein CASSHRRDGGNTIYF.

This clonotype showed up many times. V gene TRBV2 combines with J gene TRBJ2-6; D is unclear. V lost 4 bases to trimming and J lost 1 base, with 5 bases between them. Germline V CDR1 and CDR2: SNHLY, FYNNEI. The CDR3 has 14 amino acids. CDR3 region: CASSVWSGANVLTF. In nucleotides, the CDR3 is TGTGCCAGCAGTGTGTGGTCTGGGGCCAACGTCCTGACTTTC.

There are many counts of this clonotype. The chain joins TRBV12-3 or TRBV12-4 to TRBJ1-1, with D possibly matching TRBD1 (5 bases). Trimming took off 1 base at V and 7 bases at J, with 10 bases between the two ends. This CDR3 contains 13 residues. The CDR3 sequence is CASSLDRRDEAFF. The DNA of the CDR3 is TGTGCCAGCAGTTTAGACAGGCGAGATGAAGCTTTCTTT.

In its sample, this clonotype was seen many times. The V and J genes are TRBV2 and TRBJ2-7; tentatively, D is TRBD1 (6 bases). CDR3 length: 14 residues. V gave up 3 bases and J gave up 3 bases, with 12 bases separating them. Looked up from germline, CDR1 is SNHLY and CDR2 is FYNNEI. CDR3 nucleotides: TGTGCCAGCAGTGAGGAACAGGGTCTCTACGAGCAGTACTTC. Amino acid sequence: CASSEEQGLYEQYF.

This clonotype came up many times. V is TRBV20-1 and J is TRBJ1-4; the D is unclear. This CDR3 is built from 15 residues. The germline V gene encodes CDR1 DFQATT and CDR2 SNEGSKA (reference sequence). Trimming removed 1 base at V and 5 bases at J, with 14 bases between. The CDR3 DNA reads TGCAGTGCTAGAGGGCAGAGGGCAGAAAATGAAAAACTGTTTTTT. Its protein is CSARGQRAENEKLFF.

This clonotype occurred a few times. J is TRBJ2-7 and V is TRBV2; D not certain. Trimming removed 7 bases at V and 6 bases at J, with 13 bases between. Looked up from germline, CDR1 is SNHLY and CDR2 is FYNNEI. This CDR3 has 12 residues. The chain's CDR3 is CASNSRFGEQYF. Here the CDR3 DNA reads TGTGCCAGCAACAGCCGGTTCGGCGAGCAGTACTTC. Together with reference TRBV2 and TRBJ2-7, the CDR3 gives the full variable domain: EPEVTQTPSHQVTQMGQEVILRCVPISNHLYFYWYRQILGQKVEFLVSFYNNEISEKSEIFDDQFSVERPDGSNFTLKIRSTKLEDSAMYFCASNSRFGEQYFGPGTRLTVT.

The genes are TRBV6-1 and TRBJ1-5; D is possibly TRBD1 (6 bases). The CDR3 loop spans 14 amino acids. CDR1 is MNHNS and CDR2 is SASEGT in the germline V gene. Trimming stripped 7 bases from V and 7 bases from J, with 17 bases between. CDR3 sequence: CASKKTGLGQPQHF. The CDR3 DNA reads as TGTGCCAGCAAGAAAACAGGGTTGGGACAGCCCCAGCATTTT.